Listed below are T cell receptor beta chains from one sample, sequenced in a study of shared clonotypes between healthy human individuals. Sequencing used immunoSEQ multiplex PCR; TCRdb keeps in-frame clones, though not all of them. Found here are roughly 1,500,000 clones, about 98.5% of them singletons; the top ten hold around 0.33%. Sequencing was carried out using naive CD4+ T cells sorted from blood. These TCRs come from a man between 25 and 39 years old in good health. Both conserved end residues are part of each CDR3. Each record gives: clone size, J gene, D gene, V gene, CDR3 DNA, CDR3 protein. The D gene is left open where the match is weak. The size entry is marked missing in some rows and otherwise reads once, few, many or a size class.

abundance: NA
j_gene: TRBJ1-1
d_gene: TRBD1
v_gene: TRBV6-6
CDR3nt: TGTGCCAGCACCTCTCCGGGACAGTTAGAAGCTTTCTTT
CDR3aa: CASTSPGQLEAFF

abundance: NA
j_gene: TRBJ1-2
d_gene: NA
v_gene: TRBV7-2
CDR3nt: TGTGCCAGCAGCTTAGCCCAGTATGGCTACACCTTC
CDR3aa: CASSLAQYGYTF

abundance: NA
j_gene: TRBJ2-7
d_gene: NA
v_gene: TRBV11-2
CDR3nt: TGTGCCAGCAGACTTCTGCGGGACCCCTACGAGCAGTACTTC
CDR3aa: CASRLLRDPYEQYF

abundance: NA
j_gene: TRBJ1-2
d_gene: NA
v_gene: TRBV2
CDR3nt: TGTGCCAGCAGACAGGACACCTCGAACTATGGCTACACCTTC
CDR3aa: CASRQDTSNYGYTF

abundance: NA
j_gene: TRBJ1-3
d_gene: NA
v_gene: TRBV18
CDR3nt: TGTGCCAGCTCACCAAAAGACTCTCTTTGGAACACCATATATTTT
CDR3aa: CASSPKDSLWNTIYF

abundance: NA
j_gene: TRBJ2-2
d_gene: TRBD2
v_gene: TRBV13
CDR3nt: TGTGCCAGCAGGTGGACTAGCGGGATGAGTAGCACCGGGGAGCTGTTTTTT
CDR3aa: CASRWTSGMSSTGELFF

abundance: once
j_gene: TRBJ2-1
d_gene: TRBD2
v_gene: TRBV18
CDR3nt: TGTGCCAGTGGGGAGGGCCTAAATGAGCAGTTCTTC
CDR3aa: CASGEGLNEQFF

abundance: NA
j_gene: TRBJ2-7
d_gene: TRBD2
v_gene: TRBV5-4
CDR3nt: TGTGCCAGCAGCTTGGCCGGGACTAGCGGTTATACGAAGCAGTACTTC
CDR3aa: CASSLAGTSGYTKQYF

abundance: once
j_gene: TRBJ1-5
d_gene: NA
v_gene: TRBV9
CDR3nt: TGTGCCAGCAGCATAGATAGCAATCAGCCCCAGCATTTT
CDR3aa: CASSIDSNQPQHF

abundance: NA
j_gene: TRBJ2-7
d_gene: TRBD2
v_gene: TRBV2
CDR3nt: TGTGCCAGCAGTGAAGAGCGGGAGTATTTCTACGAGCAGTACTTC
CDR3aa: CASSEEREYFYEQYF

abundance: NA
j_gene: TRBJ2-1
d_gene: NA
v_gene: TRBV15
CDR3nt: TGTGCCACCAGCAGAGATCCCGCCCCACGGCCTCAGGAGCAGTTCTTC
CDR3aa: CATSRDPAPRPQEQFF

abundance: NA
j_gene: TRBJ2-5
d_gene: TRBD2
v_gene: TRBV5-4
CDR3nt: TGTGCCAGCAGCGTAGGACTAGCGCAACAAGAGACCCAGTACTTC
CDR3aa: CASSVGLAQQETQYF

abundance: NA
j_gene: TRBJ2-2
d_gene: NA
v_gene: TRBV7-8
CDR3nt: TGTGCCAGCAGCTTAATGAGCAGGGGATCCGGGGAGCTGTTTTTT
CDR3aa: CASSLMSRGSGELFF

abundance: NA
j_gene: TRBJ2-3
d_gene: TRBD2
v_gene: TRBV19
CDR3nt: TGTGCCAGTAGTATAGATCGCGGGAGGGCAGATACGCAGTATTTT
CDR3aa: CASSIDRGRADTQYF

abundance: NA
j_gene: TRBJ2-7
d_gene: NA
v_gene: TRBV10-2
CDR3nt: TGCGCCAGCAGTTTCCCGACAGGGGGCACCGCTAGCGGGACCTACGAGCAGTACTTC
CDR3aa: CASSFPTGGTASGTYEQYF

abundance: NA
j_gene: TRBJ1-2
d_gene: NA
v_gene: TRBV7-9
CDR3nt: TGTGCCAGCAGCCTGACATTTAAAGGGACATCGACAGAGGGCTACACCTTC
CDR3aa: CASSLTFKGTSTEGYTF

abundance: NA
j_gene: TRBJ2-3
d_gene: TRBD1
v_gene: TRBV6-5
CDR3nt: TGTGCCAGCAGTTATTCCGGGACAGTAAGCACAGATACGCAGTATTTT
CDR3aa: CASSYSGTVSTDTQYF

abundance: NA
j_gene: TRBJ2-1
d_gene: TRBD2
v_gene: TRBV7-2
CDR3nt: TGTGCCAGCAGCCCAGCGGGAGGGGTGGACTATGAGCAGTTCTTC
CDR3aa: CASSPAGGVDYEQFF

abundance: NA
j_gene: TRBJ2-7
d_gene: NA
v_gene: TRBV6-5
CDR3nt: TGTGCCAGCAGTTACTCGAATATCATCTCCTACGAGCAGTACTTC
CDR3aa: CASSYSNIISYEQYF

abundance: NA
j_gene: TRBJ2-3
d_gene: TRBD2
v_gene: TRBV2
CDR3nt: TGTGCCAGCAGTCTTGCACTAGCGGGAGGTTCCGGCGGTACAGATACGCAGTATTTT
CDR3aa: CASSLALAGGSGGTDTQYF

abundance: NA
j_gene: TRBJ2-3
d_gene: NA
v_gene: TRBV6-5
CDR3nt: TGTGCCAGCAGTCTTTCAGGGAGGACAGATACGCAGTATTTT
CDR3aa: CASSLSGRTDTQYF

abundance: NA
j_gene: TRBJ2-7
d_gene: TRBD1
v_gene: TRBV29-1
CDR3nt: TGCAGCGGCGACAGGGGCGGCGAGCAGTACTTC
CDR3aa: CSGDRGGEQYF

abundance: NA
j_gene: TRBJ1-2
d_gene: TRBD1
v_gene: TRBV30
CDR3nt: TGTGCCTGGAGCCGAACCGGACAGGGGCCCTATGGCTACACCTTC
CDR3aa: CAWSRTGQGPYGYTF

abundance: NA
j_gene: TRBJ1-4
d_gene: TRBD1
v_gene: TRBV11-2
CDR3nt: TGTGCCAGCAGCCTCCGGGACAGAATTAAACTGTTTTTT
CDR3aa: CASSLRDRIKLFF

abundance: NA
j_gene: TRBJ2-5
d_gene: TRBD1
v_gene: TRBV4-2
CDR3nt: TGTGCCAGCAGCCCTGGGCATCCTCGTCCGGGACAGAAGTACCAAGAGACCCAGTACTTC
CDR3aa: CASSPGHPRPGQKYQETQYF

abundance: NA
j_gene: TRBJ2-7
d_gene: NA
v_gene: TRBV7-3
CDR3nt: TGTGCCAGCAGCTTAGGAGGTGGTTGGGGAGACCTGAACGAGCAGTACTTC
CDR3aa: CASSLGGGWGDLNEQYF

abundance: NA
j_gene: TRBJ2-5
d_gene: NA
v_gene: TRBV7-2
CDR3nt: TGTGCCAGCACCAATTCTGTAGGGGCCAGAGAGACCCAGTACTTC
CDR3aa: CASTNSVGARETQYF

abundance: NA
j_gene: TRBJ1-2
d_gene: TRBD1
v_gene: TRBV6-5
CDR3nt: TGTGCCAGCAGTTACTTTGGGACAGGGCTTCATGGCTACACCTTC
CDR3aa: CASSYFGTGLHGYTF

abundance: NA
j_gene: TRBJ2-3
d_gene: NA
v_gene: TRBV5-4
CDR3nt: TGTGCCAGCAGGTCGTATTTCGATACGCAGTATTTT
CDR3aa: CASRSYFDTQYF

abundance: NA
j_gene: TRBJ2-2
d_gene: NA
v_gene: TRBV7-6
CDR3nt: TGTGCCAGCAGCTTGGCTCGGGGGAGGGAGCTGTTTTTT
CDR3aa: CASSLARGRELFF

abundance: NA
j_gene: TRBJ2-2
d_gene: TRBD2
v_gene: TRBV7-2
CDR3nt: TGTGCCAGCAGCTTTAGCGGGACGAGAACCGGGGAGCTGTTTTTT
CDR3aa: CASSFSGTRTGELFF

abundance: NA
j_gene: TRBJ1-5
d_gene: NA
v_gene: TRBV5-6
CDR3nt: TGTGCCAGCAGCCGGCTAGGGCAGCCCCAGCATTTT
CDR3aa: CASSRLGQPQHF

abundance: NA
j_gene: TRBJ2-4
d_gene: NA
v_gene: TRBV28
CDR3nt: TGTGCCAGCAGTTTGCGGCGGAGCCTAGCCAAAAACATTCAGTACTTC
CDR3aa: CASSLRRSLAKNIQYF

abundance: NA
j_gene: TRBJ2-1
d_gene: NA
v_gene: TRBV21-1
CDR3nt: TGTGCCAGCAGCAAAATGCGGGGGACAGGAGCTGATGAGCAGTTCTTC
CDR3aa: CASSKMRGTGADEQFF

abundance: NA
j_gene: TRBJ2-7
d_gene: NA
v_gene: TRBV5-4
CDR3nt: TGTGCCAGCAGTTTAGGAGGGGTAACCTACGAGCAGTACTTC
CDR3aa: CASSLGGVTYEQYF

abundance: once
j_gene: TRBJ2-7
d_gene: NA
v_gene: TRBV18
CDR3nt: TGTGCCAGCTCGCCTGAGACCCTGGGGATGGGTCTATTCGAGCAGTACTTC
CDR3aa: CASSPETLGMGLFEQYF

abundance: NA
j_gene: TRBJ2-7
d_gene: NA
v_gene: TRBV10-1
CDR3nt: TGCGCCAGCAGTGATCCAGGGCCCCTCGCCTACGAGCAGTACTTC
CDR3aa: CASSDPGPLAYEQYF

abundance: once
j_gene: TRBJ1-5
d_gene: NA
v_gene: TRBV4-1
CDR3nt: TGCGCCAGCAGCCAAGTAGGGAATCAGCCCCAGCATTTT
CDR3aa: CASSQVGNQPQHF

abundance: NA
j_gene: TRBJ2-5
d_gene: NA
v_gene: TRBV29-1
CDR3nt: TGCAGCGTGGGCGGACCAGAGACCCAGTACTTC
CDR3aa: CSVGGPETQYF

abundance: NA
j_gene: TRBJ2-5
d_gene: NA
v_gene: TRBV29-1
CDR3nt: TGCAGCGTTGATGTACGAGCGGATGAAGAGACCCAGTACTTC
CDR3aa: CSVDVRADEETQYF

abundance: NA
j_gene: TRBJ2-1
d_gene: TRBD1
v_gene: TRBV7-9
CDR3nt: TGTGCCAGCAGCGCTAGGGGACAGATAACCTCCTACAATGAGCAGTTCTTC
CDR3aa: CASSARGQITSYNEQFF

abundance: NA
j_gene: TRBJ1-5
d_gene: NA
v_gene: TRBV5-1
CDR3nt: TGCGCCAGCAGGGCAGACATGCTTAGCAATCAGCCCCAGCATTTT
CDR3aa: CASRADMLSNQPQHF

abundance: NA
j_gene: TRBJ1-2
d_gene: NA
v_gene: TRBV28
CDR3nt: TGTGCCAGCAGTTTATGGCAGGCGGTAAACTATGGCTACACCTTC
CDR3aa: CASSLWQAVNYGYTF

abundance: NA
j_gene: TRBJ2-7
d_gene: NA
v_gene: TRBV7-2
CDR3nt: TGTGCCAGCAGCTCTCTGGTCGGGCAGTACTTC
CDR3aa: CASSSLVGQYF

abundance: NA
j_gene: TRBJ1-5
d_gene: NA
v_gene: TRBV2
CDR3nt: TGTGCCAGCCACTTCTCTAATCAGCCCCAGCATTTT
CDR3aa: CASHFSNQPQHF

abundance: NA
j_gene: TRBJ2-5
d_gene: TRBD1
v_gene: TRBV5-1
CDR3nt: TGCGCCAGCAGCCCCCAGGGGACAGGGGAAGAGACCCAGTACTTC
CDR3aa: CASSPQGTGEETQYF

abundance: NA
j_gene: TRBJ1-2
d_gene: NA
v_gene: TRBV6-5
CDR3nt: TGTGCCAGCAAGGGCGCAGACAAAGCTAACTATGGCTACACCTTC
CDR3aa: CASKGADKANYGYTF

abundance: once
j_gene: TRBJ2-7
d_gene: NA
v_gene: TRBV28
CDR3nt: TGTGCCAGCAGCCCCCGACCGGCTAGAATCTACGAGCAGTACTTC
CDR3aa: CASSPRPARIYEQYF

abundance: NA
j_gene: TRBJ2-3
d_gene: NA
v_gene: TRBV7-9
CDR3nt: TGTGCCAGCAGCTGGACTCCTCCGGGGTTTTACACAGATACGCAGTATTTT
CDR3aa: CASSWTPPGFYTDTQYF

abundance: NA
j_gene: TRBJ2-7
d_gene: NA
v_gene: TRBV29-1
CDR3nt: TGCAGCGTAGCGACCCACCACGAGCAGTACTTC
CDR3aa: CSVATHHEQYF

abundance: once
j_gene: TRBJ2-7
d_gene: NA
v_gene: TRBV5-1
CDR3nt: TGCGCCAGCAGCTTGGGGGGTAATAACGAGCAGTACTTC
CDR3aa: CASSLGGNNEQYF

abundance: NA
j_gene: TRBJ2-2
d_gene: TRBD2
v_gene: TRBV6-6
CDR3nt: TGTGCCAGCAGTAAACCGGGGGGCGGGGAGCTGTTTTTT
CDR3aa: CASSKPGGGELFF